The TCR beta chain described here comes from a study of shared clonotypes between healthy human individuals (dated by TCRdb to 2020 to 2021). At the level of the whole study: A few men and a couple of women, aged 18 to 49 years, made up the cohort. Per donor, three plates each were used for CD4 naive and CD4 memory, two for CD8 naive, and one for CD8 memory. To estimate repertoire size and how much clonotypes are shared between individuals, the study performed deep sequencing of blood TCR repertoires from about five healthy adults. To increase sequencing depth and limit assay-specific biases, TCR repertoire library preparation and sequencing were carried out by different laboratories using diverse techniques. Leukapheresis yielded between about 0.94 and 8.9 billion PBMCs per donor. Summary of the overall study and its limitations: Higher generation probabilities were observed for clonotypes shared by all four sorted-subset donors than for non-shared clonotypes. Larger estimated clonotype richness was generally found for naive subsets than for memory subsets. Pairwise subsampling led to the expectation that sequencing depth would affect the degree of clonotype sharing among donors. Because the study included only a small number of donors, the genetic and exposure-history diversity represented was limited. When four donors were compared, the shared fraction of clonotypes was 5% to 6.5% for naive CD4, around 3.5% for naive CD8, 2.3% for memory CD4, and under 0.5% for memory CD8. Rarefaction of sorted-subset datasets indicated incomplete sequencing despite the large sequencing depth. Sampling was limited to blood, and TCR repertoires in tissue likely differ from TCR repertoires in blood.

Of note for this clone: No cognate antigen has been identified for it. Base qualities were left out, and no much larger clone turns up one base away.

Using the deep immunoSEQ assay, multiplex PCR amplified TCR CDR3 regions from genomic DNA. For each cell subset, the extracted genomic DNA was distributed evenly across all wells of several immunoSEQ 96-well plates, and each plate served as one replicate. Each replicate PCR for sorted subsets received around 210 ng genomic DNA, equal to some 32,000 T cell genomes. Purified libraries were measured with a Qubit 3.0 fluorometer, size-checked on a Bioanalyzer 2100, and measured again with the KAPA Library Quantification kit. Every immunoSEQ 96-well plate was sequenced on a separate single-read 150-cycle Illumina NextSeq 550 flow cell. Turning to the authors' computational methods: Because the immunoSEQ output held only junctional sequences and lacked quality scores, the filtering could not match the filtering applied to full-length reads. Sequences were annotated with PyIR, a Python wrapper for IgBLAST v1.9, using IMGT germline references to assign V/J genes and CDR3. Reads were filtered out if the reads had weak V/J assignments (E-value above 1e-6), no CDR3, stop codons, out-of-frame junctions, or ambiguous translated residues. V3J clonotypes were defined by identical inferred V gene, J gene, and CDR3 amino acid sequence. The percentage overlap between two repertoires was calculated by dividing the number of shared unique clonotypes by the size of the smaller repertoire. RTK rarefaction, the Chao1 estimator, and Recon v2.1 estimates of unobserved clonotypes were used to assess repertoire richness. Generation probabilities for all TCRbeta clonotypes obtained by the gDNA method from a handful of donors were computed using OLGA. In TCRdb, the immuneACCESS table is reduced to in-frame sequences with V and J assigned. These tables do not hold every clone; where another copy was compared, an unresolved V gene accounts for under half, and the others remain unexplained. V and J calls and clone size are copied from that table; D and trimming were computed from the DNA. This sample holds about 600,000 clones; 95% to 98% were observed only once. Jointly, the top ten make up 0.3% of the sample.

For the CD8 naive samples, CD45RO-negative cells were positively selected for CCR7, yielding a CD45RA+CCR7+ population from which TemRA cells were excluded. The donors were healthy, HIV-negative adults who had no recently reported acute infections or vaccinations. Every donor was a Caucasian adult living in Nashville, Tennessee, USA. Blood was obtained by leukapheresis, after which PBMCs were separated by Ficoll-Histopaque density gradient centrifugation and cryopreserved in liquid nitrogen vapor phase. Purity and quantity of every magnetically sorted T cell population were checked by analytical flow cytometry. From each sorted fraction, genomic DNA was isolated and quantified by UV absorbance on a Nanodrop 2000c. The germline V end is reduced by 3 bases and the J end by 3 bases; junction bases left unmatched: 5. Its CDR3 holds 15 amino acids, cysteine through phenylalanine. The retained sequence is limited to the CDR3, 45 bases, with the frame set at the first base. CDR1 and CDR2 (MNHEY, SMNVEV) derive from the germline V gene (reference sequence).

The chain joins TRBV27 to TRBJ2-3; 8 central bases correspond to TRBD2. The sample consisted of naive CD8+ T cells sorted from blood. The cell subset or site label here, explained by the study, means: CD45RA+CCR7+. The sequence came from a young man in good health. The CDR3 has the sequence CASSFAAGDTDTQYF. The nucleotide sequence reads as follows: TGTGCCAGCAGTTTTGCAGCGGGAGATACAGATACGCAGTATTTT.